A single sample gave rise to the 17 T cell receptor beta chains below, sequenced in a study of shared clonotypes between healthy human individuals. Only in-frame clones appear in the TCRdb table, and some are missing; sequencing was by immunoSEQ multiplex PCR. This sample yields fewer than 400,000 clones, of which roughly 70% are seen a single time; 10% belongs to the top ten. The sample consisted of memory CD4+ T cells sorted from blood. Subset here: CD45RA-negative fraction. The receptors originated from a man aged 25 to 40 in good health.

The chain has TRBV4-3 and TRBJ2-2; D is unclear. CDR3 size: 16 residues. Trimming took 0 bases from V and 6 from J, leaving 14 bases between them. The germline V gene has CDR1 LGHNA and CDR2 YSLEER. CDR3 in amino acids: CASSQDNSLYAGELFF. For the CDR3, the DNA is TGCGCCAGCAGCCAAGATAACAGTTTATATGCCGGGGAGCTGTTTTTT.

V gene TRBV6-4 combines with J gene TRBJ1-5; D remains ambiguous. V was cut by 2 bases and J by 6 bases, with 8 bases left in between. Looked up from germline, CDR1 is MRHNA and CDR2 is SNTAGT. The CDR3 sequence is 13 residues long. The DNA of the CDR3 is TGTGCCAGCAGTGACGGCTTGGGTCAGCCCCAGCATTTT. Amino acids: CASSDGLGQPQHF.

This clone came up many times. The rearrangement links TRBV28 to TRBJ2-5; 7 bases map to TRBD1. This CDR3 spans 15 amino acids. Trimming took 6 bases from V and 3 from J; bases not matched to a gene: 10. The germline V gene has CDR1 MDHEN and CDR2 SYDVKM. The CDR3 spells CASSPPEGTEETQYF. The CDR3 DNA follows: TGTGCCAGCAGCCCACCGGAAGGGACAGAAGAGACCCAGTACTTC.

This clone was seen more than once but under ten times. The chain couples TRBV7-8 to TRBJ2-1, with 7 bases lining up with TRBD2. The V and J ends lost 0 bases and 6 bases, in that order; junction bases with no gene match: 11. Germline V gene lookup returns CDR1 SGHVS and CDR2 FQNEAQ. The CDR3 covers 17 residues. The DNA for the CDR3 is TGTGCCAGCAGCTTAGCGGGGGTGGCGGGAGCTGTCAATGAGCAGTTCTTC. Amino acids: CASSLAGVAGAVNEQFF.

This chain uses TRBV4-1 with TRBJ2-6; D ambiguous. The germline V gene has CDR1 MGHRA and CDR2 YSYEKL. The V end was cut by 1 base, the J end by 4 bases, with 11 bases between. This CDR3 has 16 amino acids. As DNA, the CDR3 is TGCGCCAGCAGCCAAGGTGGCCACGCGGGGGCCAACGTCCTGACTTTC. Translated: CASSQGGHAGANVLTF.

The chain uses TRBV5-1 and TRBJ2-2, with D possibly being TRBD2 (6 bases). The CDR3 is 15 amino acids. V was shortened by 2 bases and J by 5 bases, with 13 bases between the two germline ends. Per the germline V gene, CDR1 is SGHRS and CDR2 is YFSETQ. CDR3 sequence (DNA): TGCGCCAGCAGCTTCCCCGGGAGACAAACCGGGGAGCTGTTTTTT. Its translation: CASSFPGRQTGELFF.

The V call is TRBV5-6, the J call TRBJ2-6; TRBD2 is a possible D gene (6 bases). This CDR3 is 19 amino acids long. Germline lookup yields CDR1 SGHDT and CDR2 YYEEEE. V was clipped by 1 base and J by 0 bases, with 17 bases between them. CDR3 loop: CASSLLLGGILSGANVLTF. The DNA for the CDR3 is TGTGCCAGCAGCTTGTTATTAGGCGGGATCCTCTCTGGGGCCAACGTCCTGACTTTC. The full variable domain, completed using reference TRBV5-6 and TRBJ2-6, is DAGVTQSPTHLIKTRGQQVTLRCSPKSGHDTVSWYQQALGQGPQFIFQYYEEEERQRGNFPDRFSGHQFPNYSSELNVNALLLGDSALYLCASSLLLGGILSGANVLTFGAGSRLTVL.

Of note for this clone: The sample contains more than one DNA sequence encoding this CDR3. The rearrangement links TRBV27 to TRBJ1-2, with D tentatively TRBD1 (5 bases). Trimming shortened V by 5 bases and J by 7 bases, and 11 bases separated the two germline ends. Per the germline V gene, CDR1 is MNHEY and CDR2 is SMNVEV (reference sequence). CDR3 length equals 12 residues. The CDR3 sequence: CASSPRVGGYTF. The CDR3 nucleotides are TGTGCCAGCAGTCCCAGGGTTGGTGGCTACACCTTC.

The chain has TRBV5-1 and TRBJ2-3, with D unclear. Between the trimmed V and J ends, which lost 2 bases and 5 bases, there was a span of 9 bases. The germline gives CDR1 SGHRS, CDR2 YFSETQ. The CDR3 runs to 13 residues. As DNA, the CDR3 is TGCGCCAGCAGCTTCTCCGGCGGAGATACGCAGTATTTT. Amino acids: CASSFSGGDTQYF.

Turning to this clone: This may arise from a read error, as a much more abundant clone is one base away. The CDR3 bases are TGTGCCAGCAGCTTAGATTGGGGGGGTAGCGGTAATGAGCAGTTCTTC. This translates into CASSLDWGGSGNEQFF. J is TRBJ2-1 and V is TRBV11-2; TRBD2 matches 7 bases. The CDR3 runs to 16 residues. J was trimmed by 7 bases and V by 0 bases; bases with no gene match: 9. CDR1 and CDR2 from the germline V gene are SGHAT and FQNNGV.

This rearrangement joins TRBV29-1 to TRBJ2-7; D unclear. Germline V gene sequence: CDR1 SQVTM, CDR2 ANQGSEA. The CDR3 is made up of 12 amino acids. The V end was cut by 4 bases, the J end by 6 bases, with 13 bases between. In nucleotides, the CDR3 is TGCAGCGTTGCTCGTTGGCAAGGCGAGCAGTACTTC. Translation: CSVARWQGEQYF.

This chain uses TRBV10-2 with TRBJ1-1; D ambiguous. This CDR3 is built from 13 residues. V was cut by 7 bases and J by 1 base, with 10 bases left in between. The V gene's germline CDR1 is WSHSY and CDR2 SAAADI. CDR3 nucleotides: TGCGCCAGCAATAAGGCGGGGAACACTGAAGCTTTCTTT. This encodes CASNKAGNTEAFF.

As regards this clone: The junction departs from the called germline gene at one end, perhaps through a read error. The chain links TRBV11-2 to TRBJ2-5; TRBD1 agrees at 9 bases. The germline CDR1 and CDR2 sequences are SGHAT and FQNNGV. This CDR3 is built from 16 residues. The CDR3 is CASTIPLTGGQGTQYF. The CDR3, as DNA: TGTGCCAGCACCATCCCACTTACAGGGGGCCAAGGGACCCAGTACTTC.

The CDR3 region is CASSWSPGLSTDTQYF. As DNA, the CDR3 is TGCGCCAGCAGCTGGAGTCCGGGACTAAGCACAGATACGCAGTATTTT. The rearrangement joins TRBV5-1 to TRBJ2-3; 7 bases are a match to TRBD2. This CDR3 is 16 amino acids long. Germline loops: CDR1 SGHRS, CDR2 YFSETQ. V trimming: 3 bases; J trimming: 0 bases; junction bases outside the gene matches: 7. The variable domain in full, with the rest retrieved from reference TRBV5-1 and TRBJ2-3, is KAGVTQTPRYLIKTRGQQVTLSCSPISGHRSVSWYQQTPGQGLQFLFEYFSETQRNKGNFPGRFSGRQFSNSRSEMNVSTLELGDSALYLCASSWSPGLSTDTQYFGPGTRLTVL.

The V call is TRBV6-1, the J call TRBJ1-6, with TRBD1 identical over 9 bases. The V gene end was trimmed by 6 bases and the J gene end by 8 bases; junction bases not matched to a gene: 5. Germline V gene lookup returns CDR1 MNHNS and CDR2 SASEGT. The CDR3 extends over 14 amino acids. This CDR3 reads CASRQDRGYSPLHF. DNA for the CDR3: TGTGCCAGCAGACAGGACAGGGGATATTCACCCCTCCACTTT.

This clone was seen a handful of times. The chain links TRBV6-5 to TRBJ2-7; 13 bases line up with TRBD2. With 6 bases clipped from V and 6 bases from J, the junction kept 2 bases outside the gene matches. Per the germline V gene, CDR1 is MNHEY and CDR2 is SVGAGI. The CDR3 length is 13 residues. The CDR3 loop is CASSGTSGIEQYF. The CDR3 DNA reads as TGTGCCAGCAGCGGGACTAGCGGGATCGAGCAGTACTTC.

The CDR3 here is CASTALGTVDEQFF. The CDR3 nucleotides read TGTGCCAGCACCGCACTTGGGACTGTCGATGAGCAGTTCTTC. This chain joins TRBV2 and TRBJ2-1; perhaps TRBD2 as D (6 bases). Germline assignment: CDR1 SNHLY and CDR2 FYNNEI. Trimming cost V 7 bases and J 8 bases, with 18 bases left between them. This CDR3 has 14 residues.